The text below deals with one T cell receptor (beta chain). Germline CDR1 PRHDT, CDR2 FYEKMQ (reference sequence). The trim removed 5 bases at V and 6 bases at J, leaving 12 bases unmatched. The CDR3 loop spans 15 amino acids. The data belong to a study of blood T cell repertoires in COVID-19. Only in-frame clones appear in the TCRdb table, and some are missing; sequencing was by immunoSEQ multiplex PCR. The sample consists of roughly 500,000 clones, 70% to 90% of them appearing once. The chain is built from TRBV13 and TRBJ1-2; the match to TRBD1 covers 7 bases. Sequencing was performed on peripheral blood. This clonotype was sampled from a human donor in a cohort sampled during active COVID-19. CDR3 protein: CASSVPRDSKNGYTF. In nucleotides, the CDR3 is TGTGCCAGCAGCGTGCCCCGGGACAGTAAAAATGGCTACACCTTC.